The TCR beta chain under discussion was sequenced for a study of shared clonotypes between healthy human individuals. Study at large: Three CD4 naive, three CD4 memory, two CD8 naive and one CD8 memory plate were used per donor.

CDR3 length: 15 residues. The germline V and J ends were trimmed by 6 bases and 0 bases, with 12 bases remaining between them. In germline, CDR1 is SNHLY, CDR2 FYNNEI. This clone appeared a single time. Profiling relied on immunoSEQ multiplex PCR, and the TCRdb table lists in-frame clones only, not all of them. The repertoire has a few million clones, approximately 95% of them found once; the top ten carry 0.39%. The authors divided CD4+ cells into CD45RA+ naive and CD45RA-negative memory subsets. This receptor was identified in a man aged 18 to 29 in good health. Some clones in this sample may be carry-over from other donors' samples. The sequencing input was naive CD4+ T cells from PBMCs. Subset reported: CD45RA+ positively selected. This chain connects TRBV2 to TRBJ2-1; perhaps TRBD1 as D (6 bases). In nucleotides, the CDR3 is TGTGCCAGCAGATTACAGGGTAACTCCTACAATGAGCAGTTCTTC. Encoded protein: CASRLQGNSYNEQFF.